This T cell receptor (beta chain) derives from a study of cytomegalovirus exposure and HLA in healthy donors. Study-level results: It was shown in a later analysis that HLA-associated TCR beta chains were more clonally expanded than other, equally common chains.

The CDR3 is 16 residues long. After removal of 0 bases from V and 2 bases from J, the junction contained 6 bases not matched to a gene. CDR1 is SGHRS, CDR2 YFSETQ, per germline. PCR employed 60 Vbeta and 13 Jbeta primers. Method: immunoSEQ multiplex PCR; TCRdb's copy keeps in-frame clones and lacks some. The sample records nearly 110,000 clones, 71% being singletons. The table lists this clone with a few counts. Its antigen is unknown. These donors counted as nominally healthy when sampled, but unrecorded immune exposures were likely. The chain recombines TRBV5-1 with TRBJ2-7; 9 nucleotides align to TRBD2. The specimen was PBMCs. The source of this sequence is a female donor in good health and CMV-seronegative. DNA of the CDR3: TGCGCCAGCAGCTTGGGCCTAGCGGGACGAGCCTACGAGCAGTACTTC. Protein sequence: CASSLGLAGRAYEQYF.